Below, 24 T cell receptor beta chains from the same sample are listed, as sequenced in a study of T cell responses to AZD1222 COVID-19 vaccine. TCRdb keeps only in-frame clones here, not all; method: immunoSEQ multiplex PCR. Seen here are 140,000 or so clones, about 89% observed once, and the top ten hold 7% to 9%. Sequenced material: peripheral blood, taken 28 days after the second dose of the MenACWY control vaccine. The receptors here all came from an adult who received the MenACWY meningococcal vaccine as a control.

This clone was counted between two and nine times. The chain is built from TRBV2 and TRBJ1-5, with unresolved D. This CDR3 is built from 15 residues. Germline values: CDR1 SNHLY, CDR2 FYNNEI. Trimming pared 0 bases from V and 7 bases from J, leaving 13 bases between. CDR3 in amino acids: CASSEALRRQQPQHF. The DNA for the CDR3 is TGTGCCAGCAGTGAAGCGCTTCGGCGGCAACAGCCCCAGCATTTT. The full variable domain, rest sourced from reference TRBV2 and TRBJ1-5, is EPEVTQTPSHQVTQMGQEVILRCVPISNHLYFYWYRQILGQKVEFLVSFYNNEISEKSEIFDDQFSVERPDGSNFTLKIRSTKLEDSAMYFCASSEALRRQQPQHFGDGTRLSIL.

In its sample, this clone was seen once. This chain joins TRBV18 and TRBJ2-5; 7 nucleotides line up with TRBD1. Germline trimming cut 2 bases from V and 1 base from J; bases unmatched to any gene: 4. The CDR3 extends over 15 amino acids. Germline-derived CDR1 and CDR2 are KGHSH and LQKENI. The CDR3 is CASSPEGTVQETQYF. CDR3 nucleotide sequence: TGTGCCAGCTCACCAGAAGGGACAGTCCAAGAGACCCAGTACTTC.

The V call is TRBV7-9, the J call TRBJ2-3; a possible D gene is TRBD2 (6 bases). V gave up 5 bases and J gave up 3 bases, with 12 bases separating them. Germline-derived CDR1 and CDR2 are SEHNR and FQNEAQ (reference sequence). The CDR3 is made up of 14 amino acids. This CDR3 is CASSAGLPTDTQYF. CDR3 DNA: TGTGCCAGCAGCGCAGGACTACCGACAGATACGCAGTATTTT.

The J gene is TRBJ2-1, the V gene TRBV19; 7 positions match TRBD1. The CDR3 is 17 amino acids. V shed 5 bases, J shed 4 bases, and the junction held 14 bases outside the gene matches. Germline loops: CDR1 LNHDA, CDR2 SQIVND (reference sequence). In DNA form, the CDR3 reads TGTGCCAGTAGTTTGCGTGCACGCGACAGGGATTACAATGAGCAGTTCTTC. Its protein product is CASSLRARDRDYNEQFF.

The gene calls are TRBV5-1 and TRBJ2-1; 7 positions match TRBD1. Losses at the gene ends were 7 bases for V and 8 bases for J; bases not matched to a gene: 9. CDR1 and CDR2 (germline): SGHRS, YFSETQ. The CDR3 is 13 residues long. As DNA, the CDR3 is TGCGCCAGCCGTACAGGGGCTAGGGATGAGCAGTTCTTC. This sequence encodes CASRTGARDEQFF.

The chain joins TRBV19 to TRBJ1-2; no reliable D call. Between the trimmed V and J ends, which lost 4 bases and 5 bases, there was a span of 8 bases. The CDR3 has 12 amino acids. CDR1 and CDR2 from the germline V gene are LNHDA and SQIVND (reference sequence). CDR3 nucleotide sequence: TGTGCCAGTAGTACCACATGGTATGGCTACACCTTC. This gives the protein CASSTTWYGYTF.

The chain carries TRBV9 and TRBJ1-3; D is ambiguous. The V end lost 2 bases, the J end lost 0 bases, and 9 bases lay between the germline ends. CDR3 length: 15 residues. The germline V gene has CDR1 SGDLS and CDR2 YYNGEE. The CDR3 protein is CASSVSGYSGNTIYF. The CDR3 DNA reads TGTGCCAGCAGCGTCTCCGGATACTCTGGAAACACCATATATTTT.

This sequence joins TRBV4-2 and TRBJ1-6; 8 nucleotides match TRBD1. The CDR3 sequence is 17 residues long. The ends lost 0 bases at V and 7 bases at J; junction bases unmatched: 8. Germline assignment: CDR1 LGHNA and CDR2 YNFKEQ. CDR3 residues: CASSQETTGERNSPLHF. DNA of the CDR3: TGTGCCAGCAGCCAAGAAACGACAGGGGAGCGAAATTCACCCCTCCACTTT.

The CDR3 DNA follows: TGCAGTGCTAGGGACAAGGAAAGCTACACCTTC. Protein sequence: CSARDKESYTF. The chain is built from TRBV20-1 and TRBJ1-2; perhaps TRBD1 as D (5 bases). V gave up 3 bases and J gave up 9 bases, with 11 bases separating them. There are 11 residues in the CDR3. Per the germline V gene, CDR1 is DFQATT and CDR2 is SNEGSKA (reference sequence).

The chain uses TRBV24-1 and TRBJ2-1; possibly TRBD2 for D (5 bases). Germline CDR1 KGHDR, CDR2 SFDVKD. The V end was cut by 4 bases, the J end by 2 bases, with 8 bases between. This CDR3 has 14 residues. The CDR3 spells CATSEEGPYNEQFF. CDR3 sequence (DNA): TGTGCCACCAGTGAAGAGGGTCCCTACAATGAGCAGTTCTTC.

The chain links TRBV5-5 to TRBJ1-3, with D hard to call. The CDR3 extends over 15 amino acids. The germline gives CDR1 SGHKS, CDR2 YYEKEE (reference sequence). Trimming removed 1 base at V and 0 bases at J, with 8 bases between. The CDR3 bases are TGTGCCAGCAGCTTGTACGGATTCTCTGGAAACACCATATATTTT. Translating it yields CASSLYGFSGNTIYF.

This clone was observed a few times. This rearrangement joins TRBV6-4 to TRBJ2-3; D might be TRBD2 (5 bases). In germline, CDR1 is MRHNA, CDR2 SNTAGT. The CDR3 has 16 amino acids. Deletions cut 0 bases from V and 2 bases from J, with 12 bases between. For the CDR3, the DNA is TGTGCCAGCAGTGACTCCATAGGACTGGACACAGATACGCAGTATTTT. Protein sequence: CASSDSIGLDTDTQYF.

The chain couples TRBV10-2 to TRBJ1-3; a possible D gene is TRBD1 (5 bases). Germline V CDR1 and CDR2: WSHSY, SAAADI. CDR3 length: 13 residues. V was pared by 4 bases and J by 2 bases, with 6 bases between. The CDR3 sequence: CASSGGPGNTIYF. For the CDR3, the DNA is TGCGCCAGCAGTGGGGGCCCTGGAAACACCATATATTTT.

This clone was detected only once. The chain employs TRBV18 and TRBJ2-4, with TRBD1 identical over 8 bases. Germline-derived CDR1 and CDR2 are KGHSH and LQKENI. The V segment lost 3 bases and the J segment 7 bases; nucleotides outside the gene matches: 5. The CDR3 length is 14 residues. The CDR3 protein is CASSPGTGDNIQYF. The CDR3 nucleotides read TGTGCCAGCTCACCTGGGACAGGTGACAACATTCAGTACTTC. The entire variable domain, with the rest obtained from reference TRBV18 and TRBJ2-4, is as follows: NAGVMQNPRHLVRRRGQEARLRCSPMKGHSHVYWYRQLPEEGLKFMVYLQKENIIDESGMPKERFSAEFPKEGPSILRIQQVVRGDSAAYFCASSPGTGDNIQYFGAGTRLSVL.

The chain couples TRBV5-1 to TRBJ1-6; the match to TRBD1 covers 8 bases. The CDR3 length is 13 residues. Losses at the gene ends were 7 bases for V and 7 bases for J; bases not matched to a gene: 4. CDR1 SGHRS and CDR2 YFSETQ come from the germline V gene. Here the CDR3 reads CASQGAGNSPLHF. The CDR3 region has the DNA TGCGCCAGCCAGGGGGCAGGAAATTCACCCCTCCACTTT.

V is TRBV7-3 and J is TRBJ1-6; no definite D call. Germline lookup yields CDR1 SGHTA and CDR2 FQGTGA. Trimming took 0 bases from V and 9 from J, leaving 12 bases between them. The CDR3 length is 15 residues. The CDR3 DNA is TGTGCCAGCAGCTTAACTTCAGAGCTGGGTTCACCCCTCCACTTT. It codes for CASSLTSELGSPLHF.

A remark on this clone: The CDR3 does not end in the conserved phenylalanine or tryptophan, so this is likely a read error. The chain links TRBV12-3 or TRBV12-4 to TRBJ2-7; possibly TRBD1 or TRBD2 for D (5 bases each). With 2 bases removed from V and 6 bases from J, the gap between germline ends came to 11 bases. The CDR3 extends over 13 amino acids. The CDR3 nucleotides read TGTGCCAGCAGTTTATCCAGGGCGGGCGAGCAGTACCTC. Translating it yields CASSLSRAGEQYL.

J is TRBJ1-3 and V is TRBV28; tentatively, D is TRBD1 (5 bases). V gave up 6 bases and J gave up 1 base, with 19 bases separating them. The CDR3 runs to 17 residues. Germline V gene lookup returns CDR1 MDHEN and CDR2 SYDVKM. As DNA, the CDR3 is TGTGCCAGCAGACACCCTCCCCCCGGGACTTCTGGAAACACCATATATTTT. Translating it yields CASRHPPPGTSGNTIYF.

This chain uses TRBV28 with TRBJ2-7; unclear D gene. Trimming took off 6 bases at V and 1 base at J, with 10 bases between the two ends. This CDR3 has 13 amino acids. The germline CDR1 and CDR2 sequences are MDHEN and SYDVKM. In DNA, the CDR3 is TGTGCCAGCAGCCCCCCAGGATCCTACGAGCAGTACTTC. Translation: CASSPPGSYEQYF.

V is TRBV19 and J is TRBJ1-2; 10 nucleotides match TRBD1. In germline, CDR1 is LNHDA, CDR2 SQIVND (reference sequence). The CDR3 extends over 15 amino acids. With V trimmed by 5 bases and J by 7 bases, 10 bases remained unmatched. CDR3 region: CASSLQPGTGVGYTF. CDR3 nucleotides: TGTGCCAGTAGTCTCCAGCCCGGGACAGGGGTTGGCTACACCTTC.

There are a few counts of this clone. This chain links TRBV27 with TRBJ2-7; a weak D match, TRBD1 (5 bases). The length of the CDR3 is 13 residues. V shed 5 bases and J shed 4 bases, with 12 bases lying between them. Germline-derived CDR1 and CDR2 are MNHEY and SMNVEV (reference sequence). The CDR3 spells CASSPQTAYEQYF. CDR3 in DNA: TGTGCCAGCAGTCCACAGACAGCATACGAGCAGTACTTC.

The rearrangement uses TRBV3-1 (or the pseudogene TRBV3-2) and TRBJ1-3, with 8 nucleotides matching TRBD1. The junction had 8 bases not matched to a gene; V was cut back by 3 bases and J by 4 bases. The CDR3 totals 16 residues. Germline V gene lookup returns CDR1 LGHDT and CDR2 YNNKEL (reference sequence). The CDR3 spells CASSHETGVFGNTIYF. As DNA, the CDR3 is TGTGCCAGCAGCCATGAGACAGGGGTCTTCGGAAACACCATATATTTT.

The rearrangement uses TRBV11-2 and TRBJ1-2, with 7 bases matching TRBD1. V dropped 5 bases and J dropped 7; count of bases not matched to a gene: 10. The CDR3 totals 14 residues. Germline values: CDR1 SGHAT, CDR2 FQNNGV. As DNA, the CDR3 is TGTGCCAGCAGCGCCCGACAGGGAATTTTTGGCTACACCTTC. Translated: CASSARQGIFGYTF.

The chain joins TRBV14 to TRBJ2-7; no reliable D call. The CDR3 is 11 residues long. Trimming shortened V by 1 base and J by 4 bases, and 2 bases separated the two germline ends. Germline V gene sequence: CDR1 SGHDN, CDR2 FVKESK. This CDR3 is CASSQAYEQYF. CDR3 bases: TGTGCCAGCAGCCAAGCGTACGAGCAGTACTTC.